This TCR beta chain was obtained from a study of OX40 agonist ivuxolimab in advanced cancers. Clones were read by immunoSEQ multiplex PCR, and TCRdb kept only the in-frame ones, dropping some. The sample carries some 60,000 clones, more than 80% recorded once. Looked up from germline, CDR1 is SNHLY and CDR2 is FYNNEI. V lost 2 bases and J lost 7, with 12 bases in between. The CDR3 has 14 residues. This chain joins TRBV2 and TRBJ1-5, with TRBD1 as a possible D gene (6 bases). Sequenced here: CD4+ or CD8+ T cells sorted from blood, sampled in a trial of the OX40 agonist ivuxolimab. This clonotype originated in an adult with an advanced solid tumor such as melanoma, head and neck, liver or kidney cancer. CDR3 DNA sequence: TGTGCCAGCAGTGAACACAGGGAAAGACAGCCCCAGCATTTT. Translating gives CASSEHRERQPQHF. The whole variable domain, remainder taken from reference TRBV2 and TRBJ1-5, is EPEVTQTPSHQVTQMGQEVILRCVPISNHLYFYWYRQILGQKVEFLVSFYNNEISEKSEIFDDQFSVERPDGSNFTLKIRSTKLEDSAMYFCASSEHRERQPQHFGDGTRLSIL.